These 22 T cell receptor beta chains were all obtained from the same sample, sequenced in a study of blood T cell repertoires in COVID-19. Data came from immunoSEQ multiplex PCR; TCRdb stores just in-frame clones and leaves some out. The table has tens of thousands of clones, over 75% seen once. The material sequenced was peripheral blood. These receptors were collected from a man aged 55 to 69 with acute or convalescent COVID-19.

The rearrangement uses TRBV30 and TRBJ1-5, with a weak D call TRBD1 (5 bases). Germline V gene lookup returns CDR1 GTSNPN and CDR2 SVGIG (reference sequence). This CDR3 contains 13 residues. Trimming shortened V by 4 bases and J by 2 bases, and 9 bases separated the two germline ends. The CDR3 loop is CAWTGIGNQPQHF. The CDR3 coding sequence is TGTGCCTGGACAGGGATTGGCAATCAGCCCCAGCATTTT.

The gene calls are TRBV30 and TRBJ2-1; the match to TRBD2 covers 9 bases. V was pared by 7 bases and J by 7 bases, with 14 bases of the junction left unmatched. There are 15 residues in the CDR3. Germline CDR1 and CDR2: GTSNPN and SVGIG (reference sequence). The CDR3 loop reads CAFAGGAEGWNEQFF. In nucleotides, the CDR3 is TGTGCCTTCGCGGGAGGGGCGGAAGGGTGGAATGAGCAGTTCTTC.

CDR3 protein: CASSQRRQGNQPQHF. The CDR3 coding sequence is TGTGCCAGCAGCCAAAGGAGACAGGGGAATCAGCCCCAGCATTTT. The J gene is TRBJ1-5, the V gene TRBV4-2; 8 bases agree with TRBD1. In germline, CDR1 is LGHNA, CDR2 YNFKEQ. V trimming: 2 bases; J trimming: 4 bases; junction bases outside the gene matches: 4. The CDR3 runs to 15 residues.

The chain employs TRBV20-1 and TRBJ1-2; D remains unclear. In germline, CDR1 is DFQATT, CDR2 SNEGSKA (reference sequence). Trimming removed 5 bases at V and 5 bases at J, with 6 bases between. This CDR3 has 10 residues. In nucleotides, the CDR3 is TGCAGTGCTCTAAGATATGGCTACACCTTC. Protein: CSALRYGYTF.

The rearrangement links TRBV6-5 to TRBJ1-1, with 10 bases identical to TRBD1. The CDR3 totals 15 residues. CDR1 MNHEY and CDR2 SVGAGI come from the germline V gene. The J segment lost 4 bases and the V segment lost 8 bases, leaving 10 bases of the junction unmatched. DNA for the CDR3: TGTGCCAGCGGGAAGCGGACAGGGGGTATCACTGAAGCTTTCTTT. Protein product: CASGKRTGGITEAFF.

Here the CDR3 reads CASSLTGNTEAFF. The CDR3, as DNA: TGCGCCAGCAGCTTGACGGGTAACACTGAAGCTTTCTTT. The V gene is TRBV10-1, the J gene TRBJ1-1; the D is unclear. The CDR3 runs to 13 residues. The germline V gene encodes CDR1 WNHNN and CDR2 SYGVQD (reference sequence). The V end lost 6 bases, the J end lost 2 bases, and 10 bases lay between the germline ends.

The CDR3 coding sequence is TGTGCCACGACAGGGAGTATGAATCAGCCCCAGCATTTT. This sequence encodes CATTGSMNQPQHF. The chain uses TRBV10-3 and TRBJ1-5; 7 bases align to TRBD1. Germline V lookup: CDR1 ENHRY, CDR2 SYGVKD. The trim removed 10 bases at V and 4 bases at J, leaving 7 bases unmatched. The CDR3 is 13 residues long.

The chain has TRBV29-1 and TRBJ2-1, with TRBD1 matching 9 bases. Germline V CDR1 and CDR2: SQVTM, ANQGSEA. V lost 1 base, J lost 5 bases, and 3 bases stayed unmatched. CDR3 length: 14 residues. This CDR3 is CSVEGTGADNEQFF. The CDR3 coding sequence is TGCAGCGTTGAAGGGACAGGGGCCGACAATGAGCAGTTCTTC.

This chain links TRBV4-1 with TRBJ2-5, with D possibly being TRBD1 (5 bases). This CDR3 is built from 14 residues. Looked up from germline, CDR1 is MGHRA and CDR2 is YSYEKL. V shed 1 base and J shed 5 bases, with 11 bases lying between them. The DNA for the CDR3 is TGCGCCAGCAGCCAAGGTCCAGGGATGGAGACCCAGTACTTC. Translating it yields CASSQGPGMETQYF.

This sequence joins TRBV21-1 and TRBJ1-3; the D call of TRBD1 is as the table states it, not checked on the DNA. TRBV21-1 is reported as a pseudogene. The length of the CDR3 is 18 residues. CDR3 sequence (DNA): TGTGCCAGCACCCGAAGGGGGGACAGGGCCTTCTCTGGAAACACCATATATTTT. Protein: CASTRRGDRAFSGNTIYF.

The chain couples TRBV25-1 to TRBJ1-3, with a possible D match to TRBD1 (5 bases). Germline V gene data show CDR1 as MGHDK and CDR2 as SYGVNS. Trimming left V 4 bases short and J 7 bases short, with 14 bases between. The CDR3 loop spans 14 amino acids. The CDR3 region has the DNA TGTGCCAGCAGTGGCAGGGCCCTCGGGAACACCATATATTTT. This translates into CASSGRALGNTIYF.

This clone turned up a few times. The chain is built from TRBV25-1 and TRBJ2-1; 14 bases agree with TRBD2. With V trimmed by 4 bases and J by 10 bases, 0 bases remained unmatched. Germline V lookup: CDR1 MGHDK, CDR2 SYGVNS. The CDR3 is made up of 13 amino acids. CDR3 sequence (DNA): TGTGCCAGCAGTGGACTAGCGGGAGGGGAGCAGTTCTTC. This sequence encodes CASSGLAGGEQFF.

This clone was recorded once. V usage is TRBV18 and J usage is TRBJ2-1; 7 bases line up with TRBD2. Germline V lookup: CDR1 KGHSH, CDR2 LQKENI. The CDR3 is 16 residues long. V was clipped by 3 bases and J by 4 bases; unmatched bases: 9. The CDR3 DNA is TGTGCCAGCTCACCCTTGGCGGGAGCGGGATACAATGAGCAGTTCTTC. Amino acid sequence: CASSPLAGAGYNEQFF.

The V gene is TRBV4-2, the J gene TRBJ1-2; D is unresolved. The CDR3 sequence is 18 residues long. Germline V CDR1 and CDR2: LGHNA, YNFKEQ. V was trimmed by 0 bases and J by 5 bases, leaving 22 bases between them. The CDR3 region is CASSQDVGGWQHTYGYTF. DNA for the CDR3: TGTGCCAGCAGCCAAGATGTAGGCGGTTGGCAGCACACTTATGGCTACACCTTC.

The chain recombines TRBV28 with TRBJ2-3; D is undetermined. Germline V gives CDR1 MDHEN, CDR2 SYDVKM. The V end lost 8 bases, the J end lost 4 bases, and 4 bases lay between the germline ends. This CDR3 has 10 residues. The CDR3 DNA follows: TGTGCCAGCGGGCCAGATACGCAGTATTTT. This codes for CASGPDTQYF.

This chain uses TRBV7-9 with TRBJ2-6, with 9 bases fitting TRBD1. This CDR3 has 19 amino acids. V gave up 1 base and J gave up 0 bases; unmatched junction bases: 7. In germline, CDR1 is SEHNR, CDR2 FQNEAQ (reference sequence). CDR3 coding DNA: TGTGCCAGCAGCTTAGACAGGGGGCGATCTTACTCTGGGGCCAACGTCCTGACTTTC. This codes for CASSLDRGRSYSGANVLTF.

The rearrangement uses TRBV10-1 and TRBJ2-7; 9 bases match TRBD2. The CDR3 covers 14 residues. J gave up 9 bases and V 3 bases, and 9 bases lay outside the gene matches. Germline V CDR1 and CDR2: WNHNN, SYGVQD (reference sequence). CDR3 coding DNA: TGCGCCAGCAGTGACGGTGTAGCGGGAGTTCGGCAGTACTTC. It is translated as CASSDGVAGVRQYF.

The chain recombines TRBV6-6 with TRBJ2-7, with 7 bases matching TRBD1. Trimming cost V 5 bases and J 3 bases; bases outside gene matches: 4. Germline V lookup: CDR1 MNHNY, CDR2 SVGAGI (reference sequence). The length of the CDR3 is 13 residues. The chain's CDR3 is CASSGDSLYEQYF. Written as DNA, the CDR3 is TGTGCCAGCAGTGGGGACAGCCTCTACGAGCAGTACTTC.

This chain's CDR3 is CASKLRGAIGTGELFF. The CDR3 DNA is TGTGCCAGTAAGCTTCGGGGGGCGATTGGCACCGGGGAGCTGTTTTTT. The chain combines TRBV19 with TRBJ2-2; a possible D gene is TRBD2 (7 bases). The CDR3 totals 16 residues. Germline V gives CDR1 LNHDA, CDR2 SQIVND (reference sequence). V was clipped by 7 bases and J by 4 bases, with 19 bases between them.

The chain couples TRBV5-1 to TRBJ1-2; TRBD1 aligns across 9 bases. The junction had 7 bases not matched to a gene; V was cut back by 5 bases and J by 2 bases. In germline, CDR1 is SGHRS, CDR2 YFSETQ. The CDR3 is made up of 15 amino acids. CDR3 sequence: CASSYTGTGNYGYTF. The CDR3 DNA sequence: TGCGCCAGCAGTTATACCGGGACAGGGAACTATGGCTACACCTTC.

V is TRBV27 and J is TRBJ1-3, with TRBD1 matching 7 bases. V dropped 7 bases and J dropped 0; count of bases not matched to a gene: 6. This CDR3 contains 15 residues. Germline V CDR1 and CDR2: MNHEY, SMNVEV (reference sequence). As DNA, the CDR3 is TGTGCCAGCAAAAAGTCAGGGGGCTCTGGAAACACCATATATTTT. Its translation is CASKKSGGSGNTIYF.

V usage is TRBV29-1 and J usage is TRBJ2-7; D possibly corresponds to TRBD1 (7 bases). Trimming took 4 bases from V and 7 from J, leaving 14 bases between them. The CDR3 has 12 amino acids. Germline CDR1 and CDR2: SQVTM and ANQGSEA. The CDR3 is CSVARGDGEQYF. Here the CDR3 DNA reads TGCAGCGTTGCCAGGGGGGATGGGGAGCAGTACTTC.